The 22 T cell receptor beta chains listed next were all sequenced from one sample in a study of beta chain features in type 1 diabetes. Broader study findings: Type 1 diabetes patients had moderately but significantly shorter TCRB CDR3s in all four CD4+ subsets.

The entirety of the isolated RNA underwent reverse transcription, so expressed TCRB transcripts were sequenced. Here immunoSEQ multiplex PCR was the method, and the copy in TCRdb shows in-frame clones only, minus some. The data hold 300,000 to 350,000 clones, with about 14% observed a single time. The antigens of these receptors remain unknown. Sequencing used naive CD4+ T cells from blood. These receptors came from a woman younger than 35 with type 1 diabetes.

The chain uses TRBV30 and TRBJ1-2; unclear D gene. The CDR3 totals 11 residues. The germline V gene has CDR1 GTSNPN and CDR2 SVGIG (reference sequence). With 5 bases removed from V and 2 bases from J, the gap between germline ends came to 6 bases. This chain's CDR3 is CAWAQNYGYTF. Written as DNA, the CDR3 is TGTGCCTGGGCCCAGAACTATGGCTACACCTTC.

This clone was counted between two and nine times. The J gene is TRBJ2-1, the V gene TRBV9, with 14 bases that match TRBD2. V was clipped by 2 bases and J by 10 bases; unmatched bases: 5. This CDR3 is built from 15 residues. The V gene's germline CDR1 is SGDLS and CDR2 YYNGEE. CDR3: CASSVTGLAGEEQFF. Here the CDR3 DNA reads TGTGCCAGCAGCGTTACGGGACTAGCGGGAGAGGAGCAGTTCTTC.

CDR3 sequence (DNA): TGTGCCAGCAGCATCAAAGACGGGACTAGCGGGAGGGCCGGCCCCCCCTACGAGCAGTACTTC. This gives the protein CASSIKDGTSGRAGPPYEQYF. The chain couples TRBV7-6 to TRBJ2-7; 16 bases map to TRBD2. Germline CDR1 is SGHVS and CDR2 is FNYEAQ. The CDR3 is made up of 21 amino acids. V lost 5 bases to trimming and J lost 2 bases; unmatched junction nucleotides: 18.

This clone was observed a few times. The chain combines TRBV25-1 with TRBJ2-4; 8 bases line up with TRBD2. Germline V gene lookup returns CDR1 MGHDK and CDR2 SYGVNS. The CDR3 contains 12 residues. Trimming cost V 0 bases and J 15 bases; bases outside gene matches: 4. CDR3 sequence reads: CASSEYGGVRYF. CDR3 nucleotide sequence: TGTGCCAGCAGTGAATACGGGGGGGTAAGGTACTTC.

This clone came up a few times. The chain combines TRBV19 with TRBJ2-4, with TRBD1 identical over 9 bases. J lost 4 bases, V lost 3 bases, and 7 bases had no gene match. Germline V lookup: CDR1 LNHDA, CDR2 SQIVND (reference sequence). This CDR3 spans 16 amino acids. The CDR3 DNA is TGTGCCAGTAGTATGGACAGGGGAGATGAAAAAAACATTCAGTACTTC. It encodes CASSMDRGDEKNIQYF.

This rearrangement joins TRBV2 to TRBJ1-2; D ambiguous. In germline, CDR1 is SNHLY, CDR2 FYNNEI. Between the trimmed V and J ends, which lost 3 bases and 7 bases, there was a span of 3 bases. The CDR3 length is 10 residues. The DNA for the CDR3 is TGTGCCAGCAGTGAGAGTGGCTACACCTTC. As protein: CASSESGYTF.

The chain links TRBV5-1 to TRBJ2-1; 11 positions agree with TRBD2. The CDR3 is 15 amino acids. Germline CDR1 SGHRS, CDR2 YFSETQ. The trim removed 4 bases at V and 6 bases at J, leaving 6 bases unmatched. CDR3 DNA: TGCGCCAGCAGCCCCCTAGCGGGAGGAATCAATGAGCAGTTCTTC. It translates to CASSPLAGGINEQFF.

The chain recombines TRBV30 with TRBJ2-7; tentatively, D is TRBD2 (7 bases). Trimming took 4 bases from V and 3 from J, leaving 13 bases between them. Germline V gene lookup returns CDR1 GTSNPN and CDR2 SVGIG (reference sequence). The CDR3 has 13 residues. In DNA form, the CDR3 reads TGTGCCTGGAACGGGGGCGGGGGCTACGAGCAGTACGTC. Protein product: CAWNGGGGYEQYV.

This clone has just a few counts. The sample contains more than one DNA sequence encoding this CDR3. The chain couples TRBV15 to TRBJ2-7; no clear D. Germline V gives CDR1 LNHNV, CDR2 YYDKDF (reference sequence). This CDR3 contains 14 residues. V lost 0 bases, J lost 2 bases, and 8 bases lay in between. DNA for the CDR3: TGTGCCACCAGCAGAGATCGCGGAGCCTACGAGCAGTACGTC. This sequence encodes CATSRDRGAYEQYV.

This clone appeared a few times. This chain uses TRBV6-1 with TRBJ1-2; weak D call: TRBD1 (6 bases). V lost 6 bases to trimming and J lost 4 bases, with 15 bases between them. The CDR3 runs to 14 residues. Germline CDR1 and CDR2: MNHNS and SASEGT. This CDR3 reads CASRDRTVGYGYTF. CDR3 bases: TGTGCCAGCAGAGATCGGACAGTAGGCTATGGCTACACCTTC.

This clone came up a few times. This chain uses TRBV19 with TRBJ2-3; TRBD2 agrees at 13 bases. V lost 6 bases and J lost 0; bases outside the gene matches: 6. The CDR3 has 17 residues. Per germline, CDR1 LNHDA and CDR2 SQIVND (reference sequence). In nucleotides, the CDR3 is TGTGCCAGTAGCAGGACTAGCGGGAGAGGTAGCACAGATACGCAGTATTTT. Its protein product is CASSRTSGRGSTDTQYF.

This clone was found a few times. V gene TRBV7-2 combines with J gene TRBJ1-2; 7 bases fit TRBD1. After removal of 6 bases from V and 6 bases from J, the junction contained 7 bases not matched to a gene. The CDR3 loop spans 13 amino acids. Per the germline V gene, CDR1 is SGHTA and CDR2 is FQGNSA. CDR3 in DNA: TGTGCCAGCAGTAAGGACAGGCAGGATGGCTACACCTTC. Its protein product is CASSKDRQDGYTF.

This clone was counted only a few times. The CDR3 protein is CASSLRGLAYEQYF. The CDR3 nucleotides are TGTGCCAGCAGCCTCAGGGGGCTCGCCTACGAGCAGTACTTC. The V and J genes are TRBV6-5 and TRBJ2-7; 8 nucleotides match TRBD1. This CDR3 spans 14 amino acids. The germline V gene has CDR1 MNHEY and CDR2 SVGAGI. J gave up 2 bases and V 6 bases, and 6 bases lay outside the gene matches.

Written as DNA, the CDR3 is TGCGCCAGCAGCTTGGACAGGGGGCTTGGGGCCAACGTCCTGACTTTC. Translating it yields CASSLDRGLGANVLTF. J is TRBJ2-6 and V is TRBV5-1; TRBD1 matches 9 bases. Germline V gene data show CDR1 as SGHRS and CDR2 as YFSETQ. The CDR3 covers 16 residues. V gave up 0 bases and J gave up 3 bases; unmatched junction bases: 1.

The V gene is TRBV7-2, the J gene TRBJ2-1; D is unclear. V shed 5 bases and J shed 0 bases, with 8 bases lying between them. The CDR3 runs 14 residues. Germline values: CDR1 SGHTA, CDR2 FQGNSA. The chain's CDR3 is CASSGSPSYNEQFF. The CDR3 DNA reads as TGTGCCAGCAGCGGTAGTCCCTCCTACAATGAGCAGTTCTTC.

This clone was detected a few times. J is TRBJ2-7 and V is TRBV7-9; a weak D match, TRBD2 (6 bases). The V end was cut by 5 bases, the J end by 0 bases, with 11 bases between. This CDR3 is built from 14 residues. Germline V gene lookup returns CDR1 SEHNR and CDR2 FQNEAQ (reference sequence). In DNA, the CDR3 is TGTGCCAGCAGCCGGGACTTTAGCTCCTACGAGCAGTACGTC. Translated, it gives CASSRDFSSYEQYV.

This clone was observed a few times. The chain carries TRBV27 and TRBJ2-3; D perhaps matches TRBD1 (6 bases). Trimming removed 4 bases from V and 1 base from J, with 12 bases in between. Germline values: CDR1 MNHEY, CDR2 SMNVEV (reference sequence). The CDR3 loop spans 15 amino acids. The CDR3 bases are TGTGCCAGCAGTTCCCGACAGGAACGCACAGATACGCAGTATTTT. It yields the protein CASSSRQERTDTQYF.

In its sample, this clone was seen a few times. This chain uses TRBV29-1 with TRBJ1-1, with 7 bases matching TRBD1. In germline, CDR1 is SQVTM, CDR2 ANQGSEA. The V gene end was trimmed by 4 bases and the J gene end by 4 bases; junction bases not matched to a gene: 6. This CDR3 has 13 residues. The DNA of the CDR3 is TGCAGCGTTGTAAGACAGGGAGGCACTGAAGCTTTCTTT. Translating it yields CSVVRQGGTEAFF.

The chain recombines TRBV12-2 with TRBJ1-5. TRBV12-2 is deemed a pseudogene. There are 19 residues in the CDR3. Here the CDR3 reads CASRRRAGGETPSNQPQHF. In nucleotides, the CDR3 is TGTGCAAGTCGCCGCAGGGCGGGAGGGGAAACACCTAGCAATCAGCCCCAGCATTTT.

This rearrangement joins TRBV7-2 to TRBJ2-3, with TRBD1 matching over 7 bases. V trimming: 4 bases; J trimming: 3 bases; junction bases outside the gene matches: 10. The CDR3 runs 16 residues. Per germline, CDR1 SGHTA and CDR2 FQGNSA. Here the CDR3 DNA reads TGTGCCAGCAGCTCTAGGGGGCAACCTGGTACAGATACGCAGTATTTT. Translating gives CASSSRGQPGTDTQYF.

V usage is TRBV5-4 and J usage is TRBJ2-1; possible D gene TRBD1, 5 bases. The V and J ends lost 5 bases and 6 bases respectively, with 15 bases between them. CDR3 length equals 14 residues. Germline values: CDR1 SGHNT, CDR2 YYREEE (reference sequence). DNA for the CDR3: TGTGCCAGCAGTCGGCCAGGGTTCGGCAATGAGCAGTTCTTC. Its translation is CASSRPGFGNEQFF. The whole variable domain, remainder taken from reference TRBV5-4 and TRBJ2-1, is ETGVTQSPTHLIKTRGQQVTLRCSSQSGHNTVSWYQQALGQGPQFIFQYYREEENGRGNFPPRFSGLQFPNYSSELNVNALELDDSALYLCASSRPGFGNEQFFGPGTRLTVL.

This clone was seen a few times. Different DNA sequences within this sample yield the same CDR3. The chain uses TRBV27 and TRBJ2-5; a possible D gene is TRBD1 (5 bases). CDR3 size: 13 residues. The V gene lost 2 bases and the J gene lost 2 bases, with 6 bases spanning the gap. Germline assignment: CDR1 MNHEY and CDR2 SMNVEV (reference sequence). The CDR3 DNA reads as TGTGCCAGCAGTTTAAGGGGTCAAGAGACCCAGTACTTC. Residues: CASSLRGQETQYF.